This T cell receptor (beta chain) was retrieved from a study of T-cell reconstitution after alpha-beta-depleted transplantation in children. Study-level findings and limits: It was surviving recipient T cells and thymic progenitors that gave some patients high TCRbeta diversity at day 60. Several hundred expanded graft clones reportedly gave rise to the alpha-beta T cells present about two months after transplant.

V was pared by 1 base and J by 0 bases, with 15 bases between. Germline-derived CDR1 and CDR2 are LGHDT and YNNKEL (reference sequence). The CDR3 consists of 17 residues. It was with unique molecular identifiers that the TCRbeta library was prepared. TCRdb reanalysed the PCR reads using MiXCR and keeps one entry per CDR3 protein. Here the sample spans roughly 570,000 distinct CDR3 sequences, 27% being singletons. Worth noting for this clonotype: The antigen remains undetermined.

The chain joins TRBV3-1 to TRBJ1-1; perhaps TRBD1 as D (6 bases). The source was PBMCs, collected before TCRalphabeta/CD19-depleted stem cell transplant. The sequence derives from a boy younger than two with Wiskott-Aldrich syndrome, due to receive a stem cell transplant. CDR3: CASSQVRGGRMNTEAFF. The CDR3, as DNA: TGTGCCAGCAGCCAAGTTCGAGGGGGGCGGATGAACACTGAAGCTTTCTTT.